A selection of T cell receptor beta chains follows, all from one sample in a study of blood T cell repertoires in COVID-19. Only in-frame clones appear in the TCRdb table, and some are missing; sequencing was by immunoSEQ multiplex PCR. Counted here are tens of thousands of clones, about nine tenths occurring once; the ten biggest clones make up about 8.5%. Sequences were obtained from peripheral blood. Receptors originate from a man between 60 and 75 years old with active COVID-19. Each CDR3 is given with its conserved first and last residue. Each record gives: J gene, clone size, V gene, D gene, CDR3 DNA, CDR3 protein. D genes are given only for firm matches. Clone size is shown for a subset of rows, as once, few, many or a class of expanded clone.

>TRBJ2-3|-|TRBV5-1|TRBD2
TGCGCCAGCAGCTTGGCGGGACTAGCGGGGCTCACAGATACGCAGTATTTT
CASSLAGLAGLTDTQYF
>TRBJ2-7|-|TRBV7-9|TRBD1
TGTGCCAGCAGCTCGACAGGGGTGGCCTACGAGCAGTACTTC
CASSSTGVAYEQYF
>TRBJ2-4|-|TRBV6-5|-
TGTGCCAGCCGCTCCCCCGGTCCCCTCCGGGACATTCAGTACTTC
CASRSPGPLRDIQYF
>TRBJ2-5|-|TRBV7-3|TRBD1
TGTGCCAGCAGCTTAGAGGGGGCCCAAGAGACCCAGTACTTC
CASSLEGAQETQYF
>TRBJ1-3|few|TRBV5-4|TRBD1
TGTGCCAGCAGCTTAGTTTCCCACCCGCAGGGGGCAACTGGAAACACCATATATTTT
CASSLVSHPQGATGNTIYF
>TRBJ2-7|-|TRBV3-1/TRBV3-2|-
TGTGCCAGCAGCGCATGGGGCAGGGGCGCCCAAAGCTCCTACGAGCAGTACTTC
CASSAWGRGAQSSYEQYF
>TRBJ1-3|once|TRBV19|-
TGTGCCAGTAGTCAACAGGGTAATGGAAACACCATATATTTT
CASSQQGNGNTIYF
>TRBJ1-4|-|TRBV10-3|TRBD1
TGTGCCATCAGTGAGGGACAGGGTGAAAAACTGTTTTTT
CAISEGQGEKLFF
>TRBJ2-1|-|TRBV11-3|TRBD1
TGTGCCAGCAGCGTCGCCGGGACAGGTTACTACAATGAGCAGTTCTTC
CASSVAGTGYYNEQFF
>TRBJ1-2|-|TRBV11-2|-
TGTGCCAGCAGCCCCTCCGACTATGGCTACACCTTC
CASSPSDYGYTF
>TRBJ1-6|-|TRBV5-6|-
TGTGCCAGCAGCTCAGATGGCAGGCCGTATAATTCACCCCTCCACTTT
CASSSDGRPYNSPLHF